In this sample, the clone carrying this T cell receptor (beta chain) turned up a few times. The data are from a study of cytomegalovirus exposure and HLA in healthy donors. The germline V gene encodes CDR1 GTSNPN and CDR2 SVGIG (reference sequence). V shed 1 base and J 4 bases; nucleotides not matched to a gene: 6. There are 16 residues in the CDR3. It was with 60 Vbeta and 13 Jbeta primers that the PCR ran. Generated by immunoSEQ multiplex PCR, the TCRdb table keeps only in-frame clones and is missing some. This sample yields more than 80,000 clones, of which approximately 64% are seen a single time; 2.5% to 3.5% belongs to the top ten.

Sequencing was carried out using PBMCs. The sequence was obtained from a man aged 60 to 69 in good health and CMV-seronegative. The rearrangement links TRBV30 to TRBJ2-2; 10 positions agree with TRBD2. CDR3 DNA sequence: TGTGCCTGGAGTGGTGTAGCGGGAGGTAGCACCGGGGAGCTGTTTTTT. This sequence encodes CAWSGVAGGSTGELFF.